The TCR beta chain under discussion was sequenced for a study of CD8 T cells in Susac syndrome. General observations from the study: An acknowledgment was made by the study that its TCR sequencing and HLA analysis involved relatively few individuals.

As concerns this clonotype: Antigen unknown.

RNA, at about 0.5 to 1 ug, was reverse transcribed with random hexamers. It was immunoSEQ multiplex PCR that amplified TCR beta CDR3 across 54 Vbeta and 13 Jbeta. From the immunoSEQ multiplex PCR reads, TCRdb called clonotypes with MiXCR, one entry per CDR3 protein. The sample contains under 150,000 distinct CDR3 sequences, approximately 94% of which appear only once. The authors sequenced TCR beta from blood CD8+ and CD4+ T cells. Trimming at V came to 3 bases and at J to 1 base, leaving 3 bases not matched to a gene. The CDR3 spans 15 residues. The J gene is TRBJ1-1, the V gene TRBV12-3 or TRBV12-4; 9 bases align to TRBD1. The clonotype was recovered from a human donor with multiple sclerosis. Sample: CD4+ T cells from PBMCs. CDR3 in DNA: TGTGCCAGCAGTTTCGGGGACAGGGAGAACACTGAAGCTTTCTTT. It translates to CASSFGDRENTEAFF.